The rows below give T cell receptor beta chains drawn from one sample of a study of cytomegalovirus exposure and HLA in healthy donors. TCRdb's copy holds only in-frame clones and misses some; the assay was immunoSEQ multiplex PCR. This repertoire shows about 160,000 clones, around three quarters found once; its top ten account for under 2.5%. Material: PBMCs. The source is a man between 40 and 49 years old in good health and CMV-seronegative. Both conserved end residues are part of each CDR3. Each record gives: J gene, V gene, D gene, clone size, CDR3 protein, CDR3 DNA. The D gene is left open where the match is weak. Only part of the rows carry a size: once, few, many, or a class if the clone is expanded.

J: TRBJ2-7
V: TRBV5-1
D: TRBD1
size: .
CDR3: CASSLAARDRIIYEQYF
DNA: TGCGCCAGCAGCTTGGCTGCGCGGGACAGGATAATCTACGAGCAGTACTTC

J: TRBJ2-1
V: TRBV19
D: .
size: .
CDR3: CASTPTAPYNEQFF
DNA: TGTGCCAGTACTCCCACTGCCCCTTACAATGAGCAGTTCTTC

J: TRBJ1-6
V: TRBV19
D: TRBD1
size: .
CDR3: CASRDRRVSPLHF
DNA: TGTGCCAGTCGGGACAGGCGCGTTTCACCCCTCCACTTT

J: TRBJ2-7
V: TRBV29-1
D: TRBD2
size: few
CDR3: CSAGGDFSYEQYF
DNA: TGCAGCGCTGGGGGGGATTTCTCCTACGAGCAGTACTTC

J: TRBJ1-4
V: TRBV29-1
D: TRBD1
size: .
CDR3: CSVLTGTGEKLFF
DNA: TGCAGCGTCCTGACAGGGACCGGTGAAAAACTGTTTTTT

J: TRBJ2-7
V: TRBV5-8
D: .
size: few
CDR3: CASSLILRSYEQYF
DNA: TGTGCCAGCAGCTTGATTCTTAGAAGCTACGAGCAGTACTTC

J: TRBJ2-7
V: TRBV6-5
D: .
size: .
CDR3: CASSYSKGVSVEQYF
DNA: TGTGCCAGCAGTTACTCGAAAGGGGTGTCGGTCGAGCAGTACTTC

J: TRBJ2-6
V: TRBV6-5
D: .
size: .
CDR3: CASSYSAGRGANVLTF
DNA: TGTGCCAGCAGTTACTCCGCGGGTCGGGGGGCCAACGTCCTGACTTTC

J: TRBJ2-1
V: TRBV6-1
D: TRBD2
size: .
CDR3: CASSDRPGLAANEQFF
DNA: TGTGCCAGCAGTGATCGCCCAGGACTAGCGGCTAATGAGCAGTTCTTC

J: TRBJ2-1
V: TRBV9
D: TRBD2
size: .
CDR3: CASSVGGLAGVLPSYNEQFF
DNA: TGTGCCAGCAGCGTAGGGGGACTAGCGGGAGTCCTACCCTCCTACAATGAGCAGTTCTTC

J: TRBJ2-1
V: TRBV25-1
D: TRBD2
size: .
CDR3: CASSELADNEQFF
DNA: TGTGCCAGCAGTGAACTAGCGGACAATGAGCAGTTCTTC

J: TRBJ2-2
V: TRBV25-1
D: .
size: .
CDR3: CASSEPGGELFF
DNA: TGTGCCAGCAGTGAACCGGGCGGGGAGCTGTTTTTT

J: TRBJ2-1
V: TRBV4-1
D: .
size: .
CDR3: CASSLEYNEQFF
DNA: TGCGCCAGCAGCTTGGAGTACAATGAGCAGTTCTTC

J: TRBJ2-7
V: TRBV13
D: TRBD2
size: .
CDR3: CASSQWTRNYEQYF
DNA: TGTGCCAGCAGCCAGTGGACTAGGAACTACGAGCAGTACTTC

J: TRBJ2-7
V: TRBV28
D: .
size: once
CDR3: CASTSDRFEQYF
DNA: TGTGCCAGCACCTCGGACAGATTCGAGCAGTACTTC

J: TRBJ2-3
V: TRBV11-3
D: .
size: .
CDR3: CASSLGGPSTDTQYF
DNA: TGTGCCAGCAGCTTAGGGGGGCCCAGCACAGATACGCAGTATTTT

J: TRBJ2-7
V: TRBV10-3
D: TRBD1
size: .
CDR3: CAISADRGSLEQYF
DNA: TGTGCCATCAGTGCGGACAGGGGGTCTTTAGAGCAGTACTTC

J: TRBJ2-6
V: TRBV7-9
D: TRBD1
size: .
CDR3: CASSRQGTGANVLTF
DNA: TGTGCCAGCAGCCGACAGGGGACTGGGGCCAACGTCCTGACTTTC

J: TRBJ2-7
V: TRBV7-2
D: .
size: .
CDR3: CASSSTGFSSYEQYF
DNA: TGTGCCAGCAGCTCTACAGGGTTTTCCTCCTACGAGCAGTACTTC

J: TRBJ2-7
V: TRBV5-4
D: .
size: .
CDR3: CASSQGGTGLYEQYF
DNA: TGTGCCAGCAGCCAAGGCGGGACTGGGCTTTACGAGCAGTACTTC

J: TRBJ1-4
V: TRBV7-8
D: .
size: .
CDR3: CASKDLGRAEKLFF
DNA: TGTGCCAGTAAGGATTTGGGCAGGGCAGAAAAACTGTTTTTT

J: TRBJ1-1
V: TRBV14
D: .
size: once
CDR3: CASGQGRGTEAFF
DNA: TGTGCCAGCGGGCAGGGAAGAGGAACTGAAGCTTTCTTT

J: TRBJ2-3
V: TRBV5-1
D: TRBD1
size: few
CDR3: CASSLDRGADTQYF
DNA: TGCGCCAGCAGCTTAGACAGGGGGGCAGATACGCAGTATTTT

J: TRBJ2-2
V: TRBV5-1
D: .
size: .
CDR3: CASSLEASTNTGELFF
DNA: TGCGCCAGCAGCTTGGAGGCTAGCACCAACACCGGGGAGCTGTTTTTT

J: TRBJ2-2
V: TRBV5-6
D: TRBD1
size: .
CDR3: CASSLASGGLTGELFF
DNA: TGTGCCAGCAGCTTAGCGTCAGGGGGCCTCACCGGGGAGCTGTTTTTT

J: TRBJ2-3
V: TRBV11-2
D: .
size: .
CDR3: CASSRTIGGDTQYF
DNA: TGTGCCAGCAGCCGTACAATCGGGGGTGATACGCAGTATTTT

J: TRBJ2-1
V: TRBV27
D: .
size: .
CDR3: CASSDLGGDNEQFF
DNA: TGTGCCAGCAGTGACCTAGGCGGTGACAATGAGCAGTTCTTC

J: TRBJ2-1
V: TRBV6-1
D: TRBD1
size: .
CDR3: CASSESRGQGLFWEQFF
DNA: TGTGCCAGCAGTGAATCGAGGGGACAGGGCCTGTTTTGGGAGCAGTTCTTC

J: TRBJ2-7
V: TRBV6-1
D: .
size: .
CDR3: CASTRTDHEQYF
DNA: TGTGCCAGCACCCGGACAGACCACGAGCAGTACTTC

J: TRBJ2-1
V: TRBV27
D: TRBD2
size: .
CDR3: CASSPGTSGWNEQFF
DNA: TGTGCCAGCAGCCCTGGGACTAGCGGTTGGAATGAGCAGTTCTTC

J: TRBJ1-2
V: TRBV5-4
D: TRBD1
size: .
CDR3: CASSPRRSGTATSNYGYTF
DNA: TGTGCCAGCAGCCCACGGAGATCCGGGACAGCGACTTCTAACTATGGCTACACCTTC

J: TRBJ1-4
V: TRBV7-7
D: .
size: .
CDR3: CASSPDTLSEKLFF
DNA: TGTGCTAGCAGCCCGGACACCCTTAGTGAAAAACTGTTTTTT

J: TRBJ1-1
V: TRBV19
D: .
size: .
CDR3: CASSTPLGSEAFF
DNA: TGTGCCAGTAGTACGCCCCTAGGTTCTGAAGCTTTCTTT

J: TRBJ2-3
V: TRBV14
D: .
size: .
CDR3: CASSQDLAGTQYF
DNA: TGTGCCAGCAGCCAAGATCTAGCCGGTACGCAGTATTTT

J: TRBJ1-3
V: TRBV4-3
D: TRBD1
size: .
CDR3: CASSQGTGGDTIYF
DNA: TGCGCCAGCAGCCAAGGAACAGGGGGGGACACCATATATTTT

J: TRBJ2-4
V: TRBV29-1
D: .
size: .
CDR3: CSAGTENIQYF
DNA: TGCAGCGCCGGAACAGAAAACATTCAGTACTTC

J: TRBJ2-7
V: TRBV7-9
D: .
size: few
CDR3: CASSRRDPLHEQYF
DNA: TGTGCCAGCTCTCGGCGGGACCCCCTCCACGAGCAGTACTTC

J: TRBJ2-7
V: TRBV5-1
D: TRBD2
size: .
CDR3: CASTPYTSGSSYEQYF
DNA: TGCGCCAGCACCCCATATACTAGCGGGAGCTCCTACGAGCAGTACTTC

J: TRBJ2-1
V: TRBV7-9
D: TRBD2
size: .
CDR3: CASSLGSGNSYLGNEQFF
DNA: TGTGCCAGCAGCTTAGGTAGCGGGAATTCGTATCTTGGGAATGAGCAGTTCTTC

J: TRBJ1-2
V: TRBV28
D: .
size: .
CDR3: CASSLIRNYGYTF
DNA: TGTGCCAGCAGTTTAATCCGGAACTATGGCTACACCTTC

J: TRBJ2-4
V: TRBV7-2
D: .
size: .
CDR3: CASAVEEGLRNSQYF
DNA: TGTGCCAGCGCGGTGGAGGAGGGACTGCGAAACAGTCAGTACTTC

J: TRBJ1-1
V: TRBV5-5
D: .
size: .
CDR3: CASSRTGGDTEAFF
DNA: TGTGCCAGCAGCAGGACCGGGGGGGACACTGAAGCTTTCTTT

J: TRBJ2-3
V: TRBV5-6
D: TRBD2
size: .
CDR3: CASSLEALGLAGGGYTQYF
DNA: TGTGCCAGCAGCTTGGAGGCCCTAGGACTAGCGGGAGGGGGATATACGCAGTATTTT

J: TRBJ2-7
V: TRBV5-1
D: TRBD2
size: few
CDR3: CASSSGLAGAYEQYF
DNA: TGCGCCAGCAGCTCCGGACTAGCGGGAGCCTACGAGCAGTACTTC

J: TRBJ1-4
V: TRBV4-2
D: .
size: .
CDR3: CASSQETGTNEKLFF
DNA: TGTGCCAGCAGCCAAGAAACAGGGACAAATGAAAAACTGTTTTTT

J: TRBJ2-7
V: TRBV2
D: .
size: .
CDR3: CASSGGYGSYEQYF
DNA: TGTGCCAGCAGTGGCGGCTATGGGTCCTACGAGCAGTACTTC

J: TRBJ1-2
V: TRBV5-6
D: .
size: .
CDR3: CASTGTKYGYTF
DNA: TGTGCCAGCACCGGGACAAAGTATGGCTACACCTTC

J: TRBJ2-3
V: TRBV7-9
D: TRBD2
size: .
CDR3: CASSFRLAVSTDTQYF
DNA: TGTGCCAGCAGCTTTCGACTAGCGGTTAGCACAGATACGCAGTATTTT

J: TRBJ1-5
V: TRBV6-6
D: .
size: .
CDR3: CASSLAGSSNQPQHF
DNA: TGTGCCAGCAGTTTGGCAGGGTCAAGCAATCAGCCCCAGCATTTT

J: TRBJ1-2
V: TRBV2
D: .
size: .
CDR3: CASTRESYGYTF
DNA: TGTGCCAGCACCCGGGAGAGCTATGGCTACACCTTC

J: TRBJ2-5
V: TRBV7-2
D: TRBD2
size: .
CDR3: CASSLATSGKGTQYF
DNA: TGTGCCAGCAGCTTAGCGACTAGCGGGAAAGGGACCCAGTACTTC

J: TRBJ1-2
V: TRBV7-9
D: TRBD1
size: .
CDR3: CSSSLFSWDSGYTF
DNA: TGTTCCAGCAGCTTATTTTCTTGGGACAGCGGCTACACCTTC

J: TRBJ2-3
V: TRBV7-9
D: .
size: .
CDR3: CASSQNPLAPDTQYF
DNA: TGTGCCAGCAGCCAAAACCCCCTAGCTCCCGATACGCAGTATTTT

J: TRBJ2-5
V: TRBV2
D: TRBD2
size: .
CDR3: CASSARVAGNQETQYF
DNA: TGTGCCAGCAGTGCCCGGGTAGCGGGAAACCAAGAGACCCAGTACTTC